This T cell receptor beta chain appears in the sequencing data of a study of T cell changes during pregnancy in multiple sclerosis. Clones were read by immunoSEQ multiplex PCR, and TCRdb kept only the in-frame ones, dropping some. The repertoire consists of 40,000 to 60,000 clones, with around 92% occurring once and the leading ten covering about 0.69%. The CDR3 covers 14 residues. Trimming shortened V by 0 bases and J by 4 bases, and 13 bases separated the two germline ends. Germline V gives CDR1 GTSNPN, CDR2 SVGIG (reference sequence). Sample: CD4+ T cells from peripheral blood mononuclear cells, taken in the third trimester of pregnancy. The chain employs TRBV30 and TRBJ2-7, with a possible D match to TRBD1 (6 bases). The origin of this receptor is a female donor with multiple sclerosis, enrolled in a pregnancy study. The CDR3 DNA sequence: TGTGCCTGGAGTGTACTCCTAGGGGGTTACGAGCAGTACTTC. As protein: CAWSVLLGGYEQYF.